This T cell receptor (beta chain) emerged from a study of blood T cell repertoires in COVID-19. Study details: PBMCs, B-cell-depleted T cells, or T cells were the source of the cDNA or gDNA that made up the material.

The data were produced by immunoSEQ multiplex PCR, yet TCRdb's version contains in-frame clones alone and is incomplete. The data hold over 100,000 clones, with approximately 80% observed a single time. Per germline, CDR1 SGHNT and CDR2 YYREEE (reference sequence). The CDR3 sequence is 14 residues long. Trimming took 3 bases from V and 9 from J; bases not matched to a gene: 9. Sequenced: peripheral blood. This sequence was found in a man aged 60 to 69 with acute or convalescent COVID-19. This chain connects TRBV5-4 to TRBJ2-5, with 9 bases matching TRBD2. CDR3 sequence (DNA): TGTGCCAGCAGCTCTCTGACTAGCGGTTGGGCCCAGTACTTC. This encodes CASSSLTSGWAQYF.